The 30 T cell receptor beta chains below all came from one sample that was sequenced in a study of circulating CD8 cells and anti-PD-1 response in melanoma. Four subsets defined by PD-1 and/or TIGIT were sorted from live CD3+CD8+TCRalphabeta+ cells. Each library started from roughly 16 ng of total RNA using the QIAseq Immune Repertoire TCR panel. TCRdb ran MiXCR on the reads and lists one entry per CDR3 protein. The sample has around 950 distinct CDR3 sequences; 11% are singletons. Specimen: CD8+ T cells from PBMCs, collected at baseline or after one month of anti-PD-1 therapy (not recorded which). These receptors originate from a human donor with melanoma.

This clonotype is large (0.1 to 1%). The chain couples TRBV4-3 to TRBJ2-7, with D perhaps given as TRBD1 or TRBD2 (5 bases each). The CDR3 is 14 residues long. Trimming left V 4 bases short and J 5 bases short, with 15 bases between. Germline CDR1 reads LGHNA; CDR2 reads YSLEER. The CDR3 sequence is CASSPRGSSNEQYF. For the CDR3, the DNA is TGCGCCAGCAGCCCGAGGGGCAGTTCGAACGAGCAGTACTTC.

This clonotype was seen a handful of times. One junction end disagrees with the germline gene, perhaps due to a read error. The chain carries TRBV12-3 or TRBV12-4 and TRBJ2-3, with TRBD2 as a possible D gene (5 bases). CDR3 length: 13 amino acids. CDR3 in DNA: TGTGCCAGCAGTCCCTCTAGCACAAATACGCAGTATTTT. It translates to CASSPSSTNTQYF.

By sample share, this clonotype is medium-sized. The V gene is TRBV7-9, the J gene TRBJ1-1; the D gene is possibly TRBD1 (6 bases). Per germline, CDR1 SEHNR and CDR2 FQNEAQ (reference sequence). The V end was cut by 1 base, the J end by 6 bases, with 15 bases between. The CDR3 is 15 residues long. The CDR3 region has the DNA TGTGCCAGCAGCTTAGGGGAGGGGGTGACTGCTGAAGCTTTCTTT. Translated, it gives CASSLGEGVTAEAFF. Drawing the rest from reference TRBV7-9 and TRBJ1-1, the complete variable domain is DTGVSQNPRHKITKRGQNVTFRCDPISEHNRLYWYRQTLGQGPEFLTYFQNEAQLEKSRLLSDRFSAERPKGSFSTLEIQRTEQGDSAMYLCASSLGEGVTAEAFFGQGTRLTVV.

In its sample, this clonotype ranks as medium-sized. The rearrangement uses TRBV3-1 and TRBJ2-2, with 9 bases matching TRBD1. The CDR3 sequence is 14 residues long. Per germline, CDR1 LGHDT and CDR2 YNNKEL (reference sequence). J gave up 4 bases and V 7 bases, and 4 bases lay outside the gene matches. CDR3 sequence (DNA): TGTGCCAGCAAGCTGGGACAGGGCACCGGGGAGCTGTTTTTT. This translates into CASKLGQGTGELFF. The full variable domain, rest sourced from reference TRBV3-1 and TRBJ2-2, is DTAVSQTPKYLVTQMGNDKSIKCEQNLGHDTMYWYKQDSKKFLKIMFSYNNKELIINETVPNRFSPKSPDKAHLNLHINSLELGDSAVYFCASKLGQGTGELFFGEGSRLTVL.

Relative to its sample, this clonotype is large. CDR3 bases: TGTGCTAGCCTATTTAGACAGTTCAATCAGCCCCAGCATTTT. As protein: CASLFRQFNQPQHF. The chain employs TRBV12-5 and TRBJ1-5; D perhaps matches TRBD1 (5 bases). The CDR3 runs 14 residues. V was shortened by 9 bases and J by 3 bases, with 15 bases between the two germline ends. CDR1 and CDR2 (germline): LGHNT, FRNRAP. Filled out from reference TRBV12-5 and TRBJ1-5, the complete variable domain reads DARVTQTPRHKVTEMGQEVTMRCQPILGHNTVFWYRQTMMQGLELLAYFRNRAPLDDSGMPKDRFSAEMPDATLATLKIQPSEPRDSAVYFCASLFRQFNQPQHFGDGTRLSIL.

Of note for this clonotype: A much larger clone sits a single nucleotide away, making a read error possible. This chain uses TRBV27 with TRBJ2-7, with TRBD1 matching 7 bases. The germline gives CDR1 MNHEY, CDR2 SMNVEV (reference sequence). The length of the CDR3 is 16 residues. CDR3 loop: CASSSPFGRGTYGQYF. The CDR3 nucleotides read TGTGCCAGCAGTTCCCCATTCGGCAGGGGGACCTACGGGCAGTACTTC.

Relative to its sample, this clonotype is large. This sequence joins TRBV27 and TRBJ1-2; TRBD1 agrees at 7 bases. The J segment lost 0 bases and the V segment lost 6 bases, leaving 7 bases of the junction unmatched. This CDR3 has 15 amino acids. Germline V gene lookup returns CDR1 MNHEY and CDR2 SMNVEV (reference sequence). The CDR3 region has the DNA TGTGCCAGCAGCCACCGGGACAGCACTAACTATGGCTACACCTTC. It is translated as CASSHRDSTNYGYTF.

The V and J genes are TRBV29-1 and TRBJ2-7; the D gene is possibly TRBD1 (8 bases). The CDR3 is 13 residues long. The V end was cut by 6 bases, the J end by 6 bases, with 18 bases between. Per germline, CDR1 SQVTM and CDR2 ANQGSEA. As DNA, the CDR3 is TGCAGCGTCGCGGACAGGGACTACGGCGAGCAGTACTTC. It yields the protein CSVADRDYGEQYF.

Relative to its sample, this clonotype is large. The V call is TRBV19, the J call TRBJ1-2; D not resolved. Germline CDR1 reads LNHDA; CDR2 reads SQIVND (reference sequence). Between the trimmed V and J ends, which lost 6 bases and 4 bases, there was a span of 9 bases. The CDR3 is 12 amino acids. CDR3 nucleotide sequence: TGTGCCAGTAGAGCCGGCTCCTATGGCTACACCTTC. Amino acid sequence: CASRAGSYGYTF.

This clonotype was found a few times. The J gene is TRBJ2-1, the V gene TRBV5-4; possibly TRBD1 for D (5 bases). V was cut by 2 bases and J by 8 bases, with 11 bases left in between. CDR3 length: 13 residues. In germline, CDR1 is SGHNT, CDR2 YYREEE (reference sequence). CDR3 region: CASSFVTEDEQFF. CDR3 DNA sequence: TGTGCCAGCAGCTTTGTGACAGAGGATGAGCAGTTCTTC.

This clonotype is labeled large. The rearrangement uses TRBV20-1 and TRBJ2-1; D is uncertain. The V end lost 2 bases, the J end lost 8 bases, and 10 bases lay between the germline ends. The CDR3 covers 12 residues. Germline CDR1 and CDR2: DFQATT and SNEGSKA (reference sequence). The CDR3 sequence: CSARSLGHEQFF. The CDR3 region has the DNA TGCAGTGCTAGAAGTCTAGGACATGAGCAGTTCTTC.

By its share, this clonotype is large. The chain combines TRBV6-5 with TRBJ2-7, with no clear D. The germline CDR1 and CDR2 sequences are MNHEY and SVGAGI. CDR3 length: 14 residues. V was shortened by 3 bases and J by 4 bases, with 13 bases between the two germline ends. CDR3 in amino acids: CASSYGRKPYEQYF. CDR3 coding DNA: TGTGCCAGCAGTTATGGCAGGAAACCTTACGAGCAGTACTTC.

Sample share makes this clonotype medium-sized. This chain joins TRBV7-8 and TRBJ2-7, with unresolved D. The germline CDR1 and CDR2 sequences are SGHVS and FQNEAQ. This CDR3 has 16 residues. Trimming took 4 bases from V and 4 from J, leaving 20 bases between them. The CDR3: CASSSPSGALAYEQYF. The DNA for the CDR3 is TGTGCCAGCAGCTCTCCCTCTGGCGCATTGGCATACGAGCAGTACTTC.

By sample share, this clonotype is medium-sized (0.01 to 0.1%). The chain recombines TRBV7-6 with TRBJ2-7; D remains unclear. Germline V gene lookup returns CDR1 SGHVS and CDR2 FNYEAQ. V lost 1 base and J lost 0, with 4 bases in between. The CDR3 runs 13 residues. CDR3: CASSLDPSYEQYF. CDR3 in DNA: TGTGCCAGCAGCTTAGACCCCTCCTACGAGCAGTACTTC.

By proportion, this clonotype is medium-sized. At one end the junction does not follow the germline gene, possibly because of a read error. The gene calls are TRBV2 and TRBJ1-2; 7 bases line up with TRBD1. Germline V gene lookup returns CDR1 SNHLY and CDR2 FYNNEI. This CDR3 is built from 15 residues. The CDR3 is CASREGQEPNYGYTF. The CDR3 DNA sequence: TGTGCCAGCAGGGAAGGACAGGAACCTAACTATGGCTACACCTTC.

This clonotype was seen a few times. This chain uses TRBV29-1 with TRBJ1-1, with unresolved D. The V end was cut by 4 bases, the J end by 1 base, with 16 bases between. CDR1 is SQVTM, CDR2 ANQGSEA, per germline. CDR3 length: 15 residues. In DNA form, the CDR3 reads TGCAGCGTTGGGGCTTCTGGGAGAGGGAACACTGAAGCTTTCTTT. This sequence encodes CSVGASGRGNTEAFF.

This clonotype came up a few times. The CDR3 here is CSVWTGDETQYF. Written as DNA, the CDR3 is TGCAGCGTCTGGACAGGGGATGAGACCCAGTACTTC. The rearrangement uses TRBV29-1 and TRBJ2-5; 9 bases agree with TRBD1. The CDR3 has 12 residues. Trimming at V came to 6 bases and at J to 5 bases, leaving 4 bases not matched to a gene. From germline, CDR1 is SQVTM and CDR2 ANQGSEA.

The chain has TRBV19 and TRBJ2-2; a possible D gene is TRBD1 (5 bases). The germline V and J ends were trimmed by 0 bases and 4 bases, with 12 bases remaining between them. CDR1 is LNHDA, CDR2 SQIVND, per germline (reference sequence). CDR3 length equals 16 residues. CDR3 DNA: TGTGCCAGTAGTATAGATCTGACAGTGGGCACCGGGGAGCTGTTTTTT. It translates to CASSIDLTVGTGELFF.

This clonotype was detected only a few times. This may be a read error, as it is one base from a much larger clone. This chain links TRBV28 with TRBJ2-1; possibly TRBD1 or TRBD2 for D (5 bases each). The length of the CDR3 is 16 residues. Germline assignment: CDR1 MDHEN and CDR2 SYDVKM. In DNA form, the CDR3 reads TGTGCCAGCAGCCCAGAGTGGGGGTTCGATTTCAATGAGCGGTTCTTC. Protein: CASSPEWGFDFNERFF.

This clonotype is judged medium-sized. CDR3: CARRSGGYQETQYF. CDR3 bases: TGTGCCCGGCGTAGCGGGGGGTACCAAGAGACCCAGTACTTC. The chain couples TRBV27 to TRBJ2-5, with 10 bases matching TRBD2. In germline, CDR1 is MNHEY, CDR2 SMNVEV (reference sequence). V dropped 11 bases and J dropped 0; count of bases not matched to a gene: 6. The CDR3 is 14 residues long.

This clonotype is labeled as large. The rearrangement uses TRBV27 and TRBJ2-2, with D unresolved. Germline V gene data show CDR1 as MNHEY and CDR2 as SMNVEV (reference sequence). Trimming took 5 bases from V and 8 from J, leaving 12 bases between them. The length of the CDR3 is 13 residues. The CDR3 is CASSATSTGELFF. The CDR3, as DNA: TGTGCCAGCAGTGCGACATCTACTGGGGAGCTGTTTTTT.

This clonotype was recorded a few times. The chain links TRBV11-2 to TRBJ2-2, with TRBD2 matching 12 bases. Germline V CDR1 and CDR2: SGHAT, FQNNGV. J lost 5 bases, V lost 3 bases, and 10 bases had no gene match. This CDR3 contains 18 residues. CDR3 protein: CASSFPTSGRRGTGELFF. CDR3 nucleotides: TGTGCCAGCAGCTTCCCGACTAGCGGGAGAAGAGGGACCGGGGAGCTGTTTTTT. The full variable domain, with the rest looked up from reference TRBV11-2 and TRBJ2-2, is EAGVAQSPRYKIIEKRQSVAFWCNPISGHATLYWYQQILGQGPKLLIQFQNNGVVDDSQLPKDRFSAERLKGVDSTLKIQPAKLEDSAVYLCASSFPTSGRRGTGELFFGEGSRLTVL.

V is TRBV9 and J is TRBJ2-6, with 8 bases that match TRBD2. There are 16 residues in the CDR3. J lost 8 bases, V lost 4 bases, and 11 bases had no gene match. Per germline, CDR1 SGDLS and CDR2 YYNGEE. The CDR3 reads CASSSGGGRPSNVLTF. The CDR3 DNA reads TGTGCCAGCAGCTCAGGCGGGGGGAGACCCTCCAACGTCCTGACTTTC.

On this clonotype: The junction differs from germline at one of its ends, possibly a read error. The gene calls are TRBV27 and TRBJ2-7; D may be TRBD2 (5 bases). Germline-derived CDR1 and CDR2 are MNHEY and SMNVEV (reference sequence). The CDR3 covers 13 residues. Written as DNA, the CDR3 is TGTGCCAGCAGTTTCGGGGTTCGATACGAACAGTACTTC. Translated, it gives CASSFGVRYEQYF.

This clonotype is labeled medium-sized. This chain uses TRBV24-1 with TRBJ1-5; 8 positions agree with TRBD1. CDR3 length equals 13 residues. The V segment lost 9 bases and the J segment 6 bases; nucleotides outside the gene matches: 6. The V gene's germline CDR1 is KGHDR and CDR2 SFDVKD. CDR3 nucleotide sequence: TGTGCCACCGCAGGGGGCGAGGGTCAGCCCCAGCATTTT. Protein: CATAGGEGQPQHF.

Comment on this clonotype: One end of the junction fails to match germline, which may point to a read error. This rearrangement joins TRBV18 to TRBJ2-7, with D uncertain. The CDR3 length is 17 residues. Germline loops: CDR1 KGHSH, CDR2 LQKENI. In DNA, the CDR3 is TGTGCCAGCTCACCTTTCCCGGCCCAGGACCCGGCCTACGGGCAGTACTTC. It yields the protein CASSPFPAQDPAYGQYF.

By share, this clonotype counts as large (0.1 to 1%). The genes are TRBV6-6 and TRBJ1-5; D call uncertain. The V and J ends lost 5 bases and 7 bases respectively, with 21 bases between them. The CDR3 is 16 amino acids. Germline values: CDR1 MNHNY, CDR2 SVGAGI (reference sequence). CDR3 residues: CASSHPANLLGQPQHF. CDR3 DNA: TGTGCCAGCAGTCACCCAGCCAACCTCCTCGGACAGCCCCAGCATTTT.

By proportion, this clonotype is large. The CDR3 loop reads CASNTGQGEGYTF. The CDR3 DNA sequence: TGTGCCAGCAATACCGGACAGGGCGAGGGCTACACCTTC. The chain recombines TRBV2 with TRBJ1-2; 8 bases agree with TRBD1. J was trimmed by 8 bases and V by 7 bases; bases with no gene match: 9. CDR1 and CDR2 (germline): SNHLY, FYNNEI. The CDR3 length is 13 residues.

This clonotype counts as medium-sized. The chain links TRBV19 to TRBJ2-1; D gene uncertain. There are 13 residues in the CDR3. The V and J ends lost 7 bases and 6 bases respectively, with 13 bases between them. Germline V gene lookup returns CDR1 LNHDA and CDR2 SQIVND (reference sequence). Written as DNA, the CDR3 is TGTGCCAGTACCTCAGACCCCACCAATGAGCAGTTCTTC. This encodes CASTSDPTNEQFF.

This clonotype is deemed large (0.1 to 1%). The chain carries TRBV21-1 and TRBJ1-1. TRBV21-1 is classified as a pseudogene. The CDR3 contains 12 residues. CDR3 sequence reads: CASSKEYTEAFF. As DNA, the CDR3 is TGTGCCAGCAGCAAGGAGTACACTGAAGCTTTCTTT.